These T cell receptor beta chains were read from a single sample in a study of identical twins. TCRdb reprocessed the 5' RACE reads via MiXCR and lists one record per CDR3 protein. This table holds around 570,000 distinct CDR3 sequences, more than 9% found once. These data were also reused for a study on yellow fever vaccine responses in identical twins.

The specimen sequenced was PBMCs. The receptors were gathered from a woman younger than 35 in good health. Each CDR3 is given with its conserved first and last residue. The order of the fields is CDR3 protein, CDR3 DNA, clone size, CDR3 length, V gene, J gene, D gene. The D gene is left open where the match is weak. Rows give clone size only sometimes, using once, few, many, or a class for an expanded clone.

CDR3 protein: CASSIQDVNTEAFF; CDR3 DNA: TGTGCCAGTAGTATCCAGGACGTGAACACTGAAGCTTTCTTT; clone size: -; CDR3 length: 14; V gene: TRBV19; J gene: TRBJ1-1; D gene: -
CDR3 protein: CASSLRGAGANVLTF; CDR3 DNA: TGTGCCAGCAGTTTAAGGGGGGCTGGGGCCAACGTCCTGACTTTC; clone size: many; CDR3 length: 15; V gene: TRBV12-3/TRBV12-4; J gene: TRBJ2-6; D gene: -
CDR3 protein: CSGGRSGELFF; CDR3 DNA: TGCAGCGGGGGGAGGTCCGGGGAGCTGTTTTTT; clone size: -; CDR3 length: 11; V gene: TRBV29-1; J gene: TRBJ2-2; D gene: -
CDR3 protein: CASSLSGGPEQYF; CDR3 DNA: TGTGCCAGCAGCTTAAGCGGGGGCCCCGAGCAGTACTTC; clone size: -; CDR3 length: 13; V gene: TRBV7-3; J gene: TRBJ2-7; D gene: -
CDR3 protein: CASSFQSGTDTQYF; CDR3 DNA: TGTGCCAGCAGCTTCCAAAGTGGGACAGATACGCAGTATTTT; clone size: many; CDR3 length: 14; V gene: TRBV7-2; J gene: TRBJ2-3; D gene: -
CDR3 protein: CASSVYGGNNEQFF; CDR3 DNA: TGTGCCAGCAGCGTGTACGGGGGGAACAATGAGCAGTTCTTC; clone size: few; CDR3 length: 14; V gene: TRBV9; J gene: TRBJ2-1; D gene: TRBD2
CDR3 protein: CASSYSGGPNEKLFF; CDR3 DNA: TGTGCCAGCAGTTACTCAGGGGGGCCCAATGAAAAACTGTTTTTT; clone size: -; CDR3 length: 15; V gene: TRBV6-5; J gene: TRBJ1-4; D gene: -
CDR3 protein: CASSLGASGAHEQFF; CDR3 DNA: TGCGCCAGCAGCTTGGGGGCTAGCGGGGCCCACGAGCAGTTCTTC; clone size: many; CDR3 length: 15; V gene: TRBV5-1; J gene: TRBJ2-1; D gene: TRBD2
CDR3 protein: CASSNGGEQYF; CDR3 DNA: TGTGCCAGCAGCAACGGGGGCGAGCAGTACTTC; clone size: few; CDR3 length: 11; V gene: TRBV11-3; J gene: TRBJ2-7; D gene: -
CDR3 protein: CASSLGYQGHEQFF; CDR3 DNA: TGTGCCAGCAGCTTAGGTTACCAGGGGCATGAGCAGTTCTTC; clone size: few; CDR3 length: 14; V gene: TRBV7-9; J gene: TRBJ2-1; D gene: -
CDR3 protein: CASSLAGGQGGEQYF; CDR3 DNA: TGTGCCAGCAGCTTAGCAGGGGGACAGGGGGGCGAGCAGTACTTC; clone size: few; CDR3 length: 15; V gene: TRBV7-2; J gene: TRBJ2-7; D gene: TRBD1
CDR3 protein: CASSYGTLLNEQFF; CDR3 DNA: TGTGCCAGCAGTTACGGGACACTTCTTAATGAGCAGTTCTTC; clone size: -; CDR3 length: 14; V gene: TRBV7-6; J gene: TRBJ2-1; D gene: -
CDR3 protein: CASSQDAGYLGQYF; CDR3 DNA: TGTGCCAGCAGCCAAGATGCGGGCTACCTCGGGCAGTACTTC; clone size: -; CDR3 length: 14; V gene: TRBV3-1; J gene: TRBJ2-7; D gene: -
CDR3 protein: CASRSGGGSGRLTF; CDR3 DNA: TGTGCCAGCAGATCAGGGGGGGGTAGCGGGAGACTGACTTTC; clone size: many; CDR3 length: 14; V gene: TRBV12-3/TRBV12-4; J gene: TRBJ2-6; D gene: TRBD2
CDR3 protein: CAWSPGQGFTDTQYF; CDR3 DNA: TGTGCCTGGAGCCCGGGACAGGGTTTCACAGATACGCAGTATTTT; clone size: few; CDR3 length: 15; V gene: TRBV30; J gene: TRBJ2-3; D gene: TRBD1
CDR3 protein: CSARDLILAKNEQFF; CDR3 DNA: TGCAGTGCTAGAGATCTTATACTAGCTAAGAATGAGCAGTTCTTC; clone size: few; CDR3 length: 15; V gene: TRBV20-1; J gene: TRBJ2-1; D gene: -
CDR3 protein: CASSPPGGAYNQPQHF; CDR3 DNA: TGTGCCAGCAGCCCCCCGGGGGGGGCGTACAATCAGCCCCAGCATTTT; clone size: many; CDR3 length: 16; V gene: TRBV7-2; J gene: TRBJ1-5; D gene: -
CDR3 protein: CSVEANEQFF; CDR3 DNA: TGCAGCGTTGAAGCCAATGAGCAGTTCTTC; clone size: few; CDR3 length: 10; V gene: TRBV29-1; J gene: TRBJ2-1; D gene: -
CDR3 protein: CASSSSSGRRPTKETQYF; CDR3 DNA: TGTGCCAGCAGTTCCTCTAGCGGCCGTAGACCTACCAAAGAGACCCAGTACTTC; clone size: few; CDR3 length: 18; V gene: TRBV12-3/TRBV12-4; J gene: TRBJ2-5; D gene: TRBD2
CDR3 protein: CSARALNTGELFF; CDR3 DNA: TGCAGCGCTCGAGCGTTAAACACCGGGGAGCTGTTTTTT; clone size: -; CDR3 length: 13; V gene: TRBV29-1; J gene: TRBJ2-2; D gene: -
CDR3 protein: CASSLEDRGETQYF; CDR3 DNA: TGCGCCAGCAGCTTGGAGGACAGGGGGGAGACCCAGTACTTC; clone size: few; CDR3 length: 14; V gene: TRBV5-1; J gene: TRBJ2-5; D gene: TRBD1
CDR3 protein: CASSFRSTGAFF; CDR3 DNA: TGTGCCAGCAGCTTTAGGTCCACAGGGGCTTTCTTT; clone size: -; CDR3 length: 12; V gene: TRBV13; J gene: TRBJ1-1; D gene: -
CDR3 protein: CASRINRDEQYF; CDR3 DNA: TGTGCCAGCAGGATTAACAGGGACGAGCAGTACTTC; clone size: many; CDR3 length: 12; V gene: TRBV6-2/TRBV6-3; J gene: TRBJ2-7; D gene: -
CDR3 protein: CASSQLATYLTGELFF; CDR3 DNA: TGCGCCAGCAGCCAGTTGGCGACATACTTAACCGGGGAGCTGTTTTTT; clone size: -; CDR3 length: 16; V gene: TRBV4-1; J gene: TRBJ2-2; D gene: -
CDR3 protein: CASSSRTSGSASSYNEQFF; CDR3 DNA: TGTGCCAGCAGTTCTCGGACTAGCGGGAGCGCTAGCTCCTACAATGAGCAGTTCTTC; clone size: -; CDR3 length: 19; V gene: TRBV28; J gene: TRBJ2-1; D gene: TRBD2
CDR3 protein: CASSLRLPSTGDEQFF; CDR3 DNA: TGTGCCAGCAGCTTGAGACTACCCTCTACGGGCGATGAGCAGTTCTTC; clone size: many; CDR3 length: 16; V gene: TRBV7-8; J gene: TRBJ2-1; D gene: -
CDR3 protein: CSAMSKTLSYEQYF; CDR3 DNA: TGCAGTGCTATGTCTAAGACTCTCTCCTACGAGCAGTACTTC; clone size: few; CDR3 length: 14; V gene: TRBV20-1; J gene: TRBJ2-7; D gene: -